A single sample gave rise to the 15 T cell receptor beta chains below, sequenced in a study of identifying expanded T cells in peripheral blood. TCRdb's table, derived via immunoSEQ multiplex PCR, lists solely in-frame clones and lacks some. The table has over 85,000 clones, approximately 90% seen once. What was sequenced was blood. The receptor source for this set is a person aged 18 to 69 in good health.

The chain carries TRBV6-5 and TRBJ2-5; TRBD2 agrees at 11 bases. There are 16 residues in the CDR3. The ends lost 2 bases at V and 4 bases at J; junction bases unmatched: 6. Germline V gene data show CDR1 as MNHEY and CDR2 as SVGAGI. CDR3 sequence reads: CASSYEASGRIETQYF. CDR3 bases: TGTGCCAGCAGTTACGAGGCTAGCGGGAGGATAGAGACCCAGTACTTC.

The rearrangement joins TRBV30 to TRBJ2-2; a possible D gene is TRBD1 (5 bases). The CDR3 covers 15 residues. Trimming shortened V by 4 bases and J by 0 bases, and 12 bases separated the two germline ends. Per germline, CDR1 GTSNPN and CDR2 SVGIG (reference sequence). CDR3 residues: CAWTAGHTNTGELFF. The DNA for the CDR3 is TGTGCCTGGACAGCAGGACATACGAACACCGGGGAGCTGTTTTTT.

V is TRBV7-2 and J is TRBJ2-1, with TRBD2 identical over 9 bases. Trimming at V came to 4 bases and at J to 5 bases, leaving 12 bases not matched to a gene. The germline V gene has CDR1 SGHTA and CDR2 FQGNSA. There are 17 residues in the CDR3. The CDR3 DNA follows: TGTGCCAGCAGCTCGTCCCGAACTAGCGGGCCCCACAATGAGCAGTTCTTC. Residues: CASSSSRTSGPHNEQFF.

A single count supports this clone. The CDR3 reads CASGRAPTEAFF. The DNA of the CDR3 is TGTGCCAGCGGGCGGGCCCCGACTGAAGCTTTCTTT. This chain uses TRBV5-5 with TRBJ1-1; D remains unclear. V lost 7 bases, J lost 5 bases, and 12 bases lay in between. The germline V gene encodes CDR1 SGHKS and CDR2 YYEKEE (reference sequence). The CDR3 spans 12 residues.

A single count supports this clone. The V call is TRBV5-1, the J call TRBJ1-5; 8 nucleotides match TRBD1. The CDR3 contains 14 residues. Germline lookup yields CDR1 SGHRS and CDR2 YFSETQ. Germline trimming cut 5 bases from V and 7 bases from J; bases unmatched to any gene: 8. CDR3 region: CASSPRTGLQPQHF. Here the CDR3 DNA reads TGCGCCAGCAGTCCCAGGACAGGGTTACAGCCCCAGCATTTT. Supplemented by reference TRBV5-1 and TRBJ1-5, the full variable domain reads KAGVTQTPRYLIKTRGQQVTLSCSPISGHRSVSWYQQTPGQGLQFLFEYFSETQRNKGNFPGRFSGRQFSNSRSEMNVSTLELGDSALYLCASSPRTGLQPQHFGDGTRLSIL.

The chain links TRBV27 to TRBJ2-1, with TRBD2 identical over 14 bases. The CDR3 covers 16 residues. With V trimmed by 1 base and J by 7 bases, 3 bases remained unmatched. Germline V CDR1 and CDR2: MNHEY, SMNVEV (reference sequence). The CDR3 DNA reads as TGTGCCAGCAGTTTATTGACTAGCGGGAGGGTGAATGAGCAGTTCTTC. It codes for CASSLLTSGRVNEQFF.

The chain has TRBV5-1 and TRBJ2-3; D call uncertain. Germline CDR1 reads SGHRS; CDR2 reads YFSETQ. The CDR3 has 15 amino acids. Between the trimmed V and J ends, which lost 4 bases and 0 bases, there was a span of 12 bases. The CDR3 loop reads CASSADGSSTDTQYF. In DNA, the CDR3 is TGCGCCAGCAGCGCCGACGGTTCTAGCACAGATACGCAGTATTTT.

The chain links TRBV7-9 to TRBJ1-2; D perhaps matches TRBD1 (6 bases). V dropped 7 bases and J dropped 6 bases, with 21 bases sitting between them. Per the germline V gene, CDR1 is SEHNR and CDR2 is FQNEAQ (reference sequence). The CDR3 is 15 amino acids. DNA for the CDR3: TGTGCCAGCACGTTCGAGGGGGGGAGAAATAATGGCTACACCTTC. This translates into CASTFEGGRNNGYTF.

This chain joins TRBV28 and TRBJ1-5, with D unclear. This CDR3 region has 11 residues. Germline CDR1 reads MDHEN; CDR2 reads SYDVKM. V lost 5 bases, J lost 5 bases, and 4 bases lay in between. The CDR3 DNA follows: TGTGCCAGCAGTCAGGATCAGCCCCAGCATTTT. Protein sequence: CASSQDQPQHF.

The chain couples TRBV28 to TRBJ2-7; TRBD2 aligns across 8 bases. Germline V gives CDR1 MDHEN, CDR2 SYDVKM. The CDR3 totals 15 residues. V lost 10 bases, J lost 6 bases, and 17 bases stayed unmatched. CDR3 sequence reads: CATVFYERESSEQYF. CDR3 DNA: TGTGCCACGGTCTTCTATGAGCGGGAGTCGTCCGAGCAGTACTTC.

The J gene is TRBJ2-7, the V gene TRBV5-5; 9 nucleotides agree with TRBD1. The V segment lost 4 bases and the J segment 1 base; nucleotides outside the gene matches: 9. From germline, CDR1 is SGHKS and CDR2 YYEKEE (reference sequence). The CDR3 runs 16 residues. The CDR3 DNA follows: TGTGCCAGCAGCATGGCCGGGACAGGGTGGTCCTACGAGCAGTACTTC. Protein product: CASSMAGTGWSYEQYF.

The V and J genes are TRBV7-7 and TRBJ2-3, with 9 bases identical to TRBD2. J lost 3 bases, V lost 5 bases, and 9 bases had no gene match. Germline V gives CDR1 SSHAT, CDR2 FNYEAQ (reference sequence). CDR3 length: 16 amino acids. The CDR3 nucleotides are TGTGCCAGCAGCCTTGGAGTAGCGGGAGTGACAGATACGCAGTATTTT. Translated: CASSLGVAGVTDTQYF.

This chain connects TRBV5-1 to TRBJ1-2; D uncertain. The CDR3 runs 12 residues. Per the germline V gene, CDR1 is SGHRS and CDR2 is YFSETQ. The germline V and J ends were trimmed by 4 bases and 8 bases, with 12 bases remaining between them. CDR3 sequence: CASSASGDGYTF. The CDR3 nucleotides are TGCGCCAGCAGCGCCTCGGGCGACGGCTACACCTTC.

The gene calls are TRBV2 and TRBJ1-1; D uncertain. The CDR3 is 13 residues long. CDR1 and CDR2 (germline): SNHLY, FYNNEI. V lost 4 bases to trimming and J lost 3 bases, with 9 bases between them. CDR3: CASSVGRDTEAFF. The CDR3 DNA is TGTGCCAGCAGTGTTGGAAGGGACACTGAAGCTTTCTTT.

The CDR3 loop reads CASSLQQGAGETQYF. DNA for the CDR3: TGTGCCAGCAGCTTGCAACAGGGGGCGGGAGAGACCCAGTACTTC. The genes are TRBV5-6 and TRBJ2-5; 9 positions agree with TRBD1. The V gene's germline CDR1 is SGHDT and CDR2 YYEEEE. The CDR3 sequence is 15 residues long. V trimming: 1 base; J trimming: 4 bases; junction bases outside the gene matches: 5.